One sample yielded the 5 T cell receptor beta chains listed below, sequenced in a study of blood T cells in healthy people across ages. Primers used in a second PCR of about 7 to 11 cycles were a sample-barcoded 5' primer and a J-beta primer mix. TCRdb analysed the 5' RACE reads with MiXCR anew, one entry per CDR3 protein. This sample carries 850,000 or so distinct CDR3 sequences, under 30% of them seen once, and the ten largest clones take roughly 17%. Sequencing was performed on blood. Receptor source: a woman at least 80 years old in good health.

This clonotype was picked up many times. This chain links TRBV20-1 with TRBJ2-1, with D hard to call. Germline V lookup: CDR1 DFQATT, CDR2 SNEGSKA (reference sequence). Trimming shortened V by 1 base and J by 8 bases, and 9 bases separated the two germline ends. The CDR3 sequence is 12 residues long. CDR3 coding DNA: TGCAGTGCTAGAGCCCCGCCACATGAGCAGTTCTTC. Translated, it gives CSARAPPHEQFF.

This clonotype came up many times. In DNA, the CDR3 is TGCAGTGCTAGCCAGGGGGATATTTCACGGCAGTTCTTC. Translation gives CSASQGDISRQFF. The chain carries TRBV20-1 and TRBJ2-1; 7 positions match TRBD1. Germline lookup yields CDR1 DFQATT and CDR2 SNEGSKA (reference sequence). V dropped 3 bases and J dropped 12; count of bases not matched to a gene: 11. This CDR3 is built from 13 residues.

To note about this clonotype: A much bigger clone sits one base away, suggesting this may be a read error. This sequence joins TRBV6-2 or TRBV6-3 and TRBJ1-2; tentatively, D is TRBD1 (5 bases). The CDR3 runs 14 residues. Germline V gives CDR1 MNHEY, CDR2 SVGEGT. The V and J ends lost 6 bases and 11 bases respectively, with 22 bases between them. The CDR3 DNA reads TGTGCCAGCAGCCGTGGCAGGGACCCCCATCGTTACACCTTC. Translating it yields CASSRGRDPHRYTF.

The rearrangement joins TRBV20-1 to TRBJ1-1; D is undetermined. The CDR3 loop spans 13 amino acids. The V end was cut by 5 bases, the J end by 11 bases, with 21 bases between. CDR1 and CDR2 (germline): DFQATT, SNEGSKA (reference sequence). The CDR3 loop reads CSARQAGNPRAFF. CDR3 in DNA: TGCAGTGCTCGGCAGGCTGGGAACCCTCGGGCTTTCTTT.

This clonotype was counted ten times or more. This rearrangement joins TRBV5-6 to TRBJ2-4; no clear D gene. Germline V lookup: CDR1 SGHDT, CDR2 YYEEEE. With 2 bases removed from V and 2 bases from J, the gap between germline ends came to 8 bases. CDR3 length: 14 amino acids. CDR3 sequence: CASSFAVTKNIQYF. CDR3 sequence (DNA): TGTGCCAGCAGCTTTGCGGTAACCAAAAACATTCAGTACTTC.